Shown below are 2 T cell receptor beta chains from a single sample sequenced in a study of blood T cell repertoires in COVID-19. The protocol was immunoSEQ multiplex PCR, while the TCRdb copy is restricted to in-frame clones and leaves out a portion. The sample shows about 100,000 clones, 60% to 80% of them seen only once. Sequenced material: peripheral blood. Receptors originate from a man aged 60 to 69 with active or convalescent COVID-19.

The rearrangement uses TRBV5-1 and TRBJ1-1, with 8 nucleotides matching TRBD1. CDR3 length: 15 residues. The V and J ends lost 4 bases and 4 bases, in that order; junction bases with no gene match: 9. CDR1 and CDR2 (germline): SGHRS, YFSETQ. The CDR3: CASSGRTGQVTEAFF. The CDR3 nucleotides read TGCGCCAGCAGCGGGAGGACAGGGCAAGTCACTGAAGCTTTCTTT. Full variable domain (missing parts from reference TRBV5-1 and TRBJ1-1): KAGVTQTPRYLIKTRGQQVTLSCSPISGHRSVSWYQQTPGQGLQFLFEYFSETQRNKGNFPGRFSGRQFSNSRSEMNVSTLELGDSALYLCASSGRTGQVTEAFFGQGTRLTVV.

This chain joins TRBV7-6 and TRBJ1-4; D is possibly TRBD1 (5 bases). The CDR3 consists of 16 residues. V shed 4 bases and J shed 7 bases, with 19 bases lying between them. CDR1 and CDR2 from the germline V gene are SGHVS and FNYEAQ. The CDR3 region has the DNA TGTGCCAGCAGCTCTGGTAGGGGAAGTACCGCTGAAAAACTGTTTTTT. Translation gives CASSSGRGSTAEKLFF.